Described below is a single T cell receptor beta chain sequence and its context. The antigen remains unidentified. Only in-frame clones appear in the TCRdb table, and some are missing; sequencing was by immunoSEQ multiplex PCR. Of around 400,000 clones in the sample, 80% to 95% were seen once. Treatment given: approximately 18 received Ad26.COV2.S at low or high dose, single or two shots; a few received placebo; per-sample allocation not given. Samples analyzed were those drawn on day 63 after the first vaccine or placebo injection. Based in Boston, the donor was an adult of 18-55 years. The sample belongs to a study of Ad26.COV2.S vaccination and SARS-CoV-2 variants. For the study at large: Into the muscle, Ad26.COV2.S was dosed once or twice, 56 days apart. Whole-study results and caveats: Breadth, reportedly substantial, characterized the spike-specific CD8+ and CD4+ T cell responses after vaccination.

There are 13 residues in the CDR3. V lost 6 bases to trimming and J lost 10 bases, with 13 bases between them. CDR1 and CDR2 (germline): MDHEN, SYDVKM. The starting material was peripheral blood, obtained in a trial of Ad26.COV2.S vaccine versus placebo. The sequence was obtained from a person between 18 and 65 years old who received the Ad26.COV2.S COVID-19 vaccine or a placebo. V is TRBV28 and J is TRBJ1-6, with a tentative D call TRBD1 (6 bases). CDR3 nucleotide sequence: TGTGCCAGCAGGGCACAGGGTTGGTCACCCCTCCACTTT. Amino acid sequence: CASRAQGWSPLHF.